The 29 T cell receptor beta chains presented below share a single source sample, sequenced in a study of identical twins. TCRdb itself ran the 5' RACE reads through MiXCR, one entry per CDR3 protein. There are a few hundred thousand distinct CDR3 sequences in the sample; 9% to 10% occur only once, and around 3.2% lies in the top ten. Another study also made use of these data, one on yellow fever vaccine responses in identical twins.

The sequenced sample consisted of PBMCs. These receptors were collected from a woman aged 18 to 35 in good health.

This clonotype has only a few counts. The chain is built from TRBV3-1 and TRBJ2-1; D unresolved. The ends were cut back, 5 bases at V and 0 bases at J, with 2 bases in the middle. Germline-derived CDR1 and CDR2 are LGHDT and YNNKEL (reference sequence). This CDR3 is built from 12 residues. CDR3 amino acids: CASSASYNEQFF. The CDR3 bases are TGTGCCAGCAGCGCCTCCTACAATGAGCAGTTCTTC.

A few counts support this clonotype. This chain uses TRBV29-1 with TRBJ1-1; D remains unclear. Germline CDR1 SQVTM, CDR2 ANQGSEA. CDR3 size: 13 residues. The V and J ends lost 2 bases and 4 bases respectively, with 11 bases between them. The CDR3 DNA reads TGCAGCGTTGAATCCGGGCCGGGCACTGAAGCTTTCTTT. Amino acid sequence: CSVESGPGTEAFF.

The rearrangement joins TRBV20-1 to TRBJ2-3, with TRBD1 identical over 9 bases. J gave up 1 base and V 4 bases, and 3 bases lay outside the gene matches. The CDR3 contains 14 residues. CDR1 is DFQATT and CDR2 is SNEGSKA in the germline V gene (reference sequence). CDR3 region: CSANGQGRTDTQYF. DNA of the CDR3: TGCAGTGCTAACGGACAGGGGCGCACAGATACGCAGTATTTT.

This clonotype has just a few counts. The V call is TRBV7-2, the J call TRBJ2-5, with D perhaps matching TRBD1 or TRBD2 (6 bases each). The V and J ends lost 5 bases and 3 bases respectively, with 16 bases between them. This CDR3 spans 15 amino acids. Per germline, CDR1 SGHTA and CDR2 FQGNSA. CDR3 nucleotides: TGTGCCAGCAGCCCCCGGGGGCCAGAGAAAGAGACCCAGTACTTC. It codes for CASSPRGPEKETQYF. The full variable domain, rest sourced from reference TRBV7-2 and TRBJ2-5, is GAGVSQSPSNKVTEKGKDVELRCDPISGHTALYWYRQSLGQGLEFLIYFQGNSAPDKSGLPSDRFSAERTGGSVSTLTIQRTQQEDSAVYLCASSPRGPEKETQYFGPGTRLLVL.

There are a few counts of this clonotype. J is TRBJ2-3 and V is TRBV7-2; perhaps TRBD2 as D (6 bases). Between the trimmed V and J ends, which lost 0 bases and 6 bases, there was a span of 19 bases. This CDR3 contains 17 residues. CDR1 SGHTA and CDR2 FQGNSA come from the germline V gene. This CDR3 reads CASSLAPVNSGMDTQYF. In DNA, the CDR3 is TGTGCCAGCAGCTTAGCCCCGGTAAATAGCGGCATGGATACGCAGTATTTT. The full variable domain, its missing parts supplied by reference TRBV7-2 and TRBJ2-3, is GAGVSQSPSNKVTEKGKDVELRCDPISGHTALYWYRQSLGQGLEFLIYFQGNSAPDKSGLPSDRFSAERTGGSVSTLTIQRTQQEDSAVYLCASSLAPVNSGMDTQYFGPGTRLTVL.

This clonotype was observed many times. CDR3 region: CASPRGAGYEQFF. The CDR3 coding sequence is TGCGCAAGTCCCCGGGGGGCCGGCTATGAGCAGTTCTTC. This chain connects TRBV20-1 to TRBJ2-1; possible D gene TRBD2, 7 bases. Germline CDR1 DFQATT, CDR2 SNEGSKA (reference sequence). The CDR3 runs to 13 residues.

This chain joins TRBV7-9 and TRBJ2-1; D is undetermined. Looked up from germline, CDR1 is SEHNR and CDR2 is FQNEAQ (reference sequence). The CDR3 extends over 16 amino acids. The V end was cut by 4 bases, the J end by 1 base, with 14 bases between. The DNA for the CDR3 is TGTGCCAGCAGCTCCCTCTCAAGGTTATCCTACAATGAGCAGTTCTTC. Translated: CASSSLSRLSYNEQFF.

This clonotype has a count of ten or more. The chain combines TRBV6-1 with TRBJ2-1; 8 nucleotides line up with TRBD1. Germline CDR1 reads MNHNS; CDR2 reads SASEGT. V was pared by 5 bases and J by 7 bases, with 4 bases of the junction left unmatched. The CDR3 contains 13 residues. The DNA for the CDR3 is TGTGCCAGCAGTACAGGGGGTTTGAATGAGCAGTTCTTC. This sequence encodes CASSTGGLNEQFF.

The chain couples TRBV6-5 to TRBJ2-2; maybe TRBD1 (5 bases). V lost 2 bases and J 4 bases, leaving 14 bases between the germline ends. CDR3 size: 16 residues. In germline, CDR1 is MNHEY, CDR2 SVGAGI. CDR3: CASSYRRQTITGELFF. In DNA form, the CDR3 reads TGTGCCAGCAGTTACAGACGACAGACCATCACCGGGGAGCTGTTTTTT.

The sample holds many counts of this clonotype. This chain links TRBV21-1 with TRBJ2-7; the listed D gene, TRBD2, was not tested against the DNA. TRBV21-1 is marked as a pseudogene. This CDR3 has 15 residues. The CDR3 DNA reads TGTGCCAGCAGCTTAGCGGGAGGGCCAATCCACGAGCAGTACTTC. Its protein is CASSLAGGPIHEQYF.

The chain uses TRBV4-3 and TRBJ1-1; 8 bases fit TRBD1. Germline loops: CDR1 LGHNA, CDR2 YSLEER. V lost 3 bases and J lost 0; bases outside the gene matches: 6. The CDR3 loop spans 16 amino acids. In DNA form, the CDR3 reads TGCGCCAGCAGCCACGACAGGGGTATTATGAACACTGAAGCTTTCTTT. It encodes CASSHDRGIMNTEAFF.

There are a few counts of this clonotype. V is TRBV7-2 and J is TRBJ2-7; TRBD1 matches at 9 bases. The germline V gene has CDR1 SGHTA and CDR2 FQGNSA. The trim removed 5 bases at V and 6 bases at J, leaving 8 bases unmatched. This CDR3 is 14 amino acids long. CDR3: CASSPGTGRFEQYF. The CDR3 nucleotides read TGTGCCAGCAGCCCCGGGACAGGGCGGTTCGAGCAGTACTTC.

This clonotype was picked up a small number of times. The genes are TRBV3-1 and TRBJ2-7; TRBD2 matches 10 bases. The germline V gene encodes CDR1 LGHDT and CDR2 YNNKEL (reference sequence). Trimming took 4 bases from V and 1 from J; bases not matched to a gene: 10. The CDR3 loop spans 17 amino acids. This CDR3 is CASSLSIAGGLSYEQYF. The CDR3 coding sequence is TGTGCCAGCAGCCTCTCTATAGCGGGAGGTCTTTCCTACGAGCAGTACTTC.

The chain joins TRBV2 to TRBJ1-2, with TRBD1 identical over 8 bases. Looked up from germline, CDR1 is SNHLY and CDR2 is FYNNEI. The CDR3 spans 15 residues. V dropped 4 bases and J dropped 3; count of bases not matched to a gene: 7. The CDR3 reads CASSAWTGSDYGYTF. The CDR3 DNA reads as TGTGCCAGCAGTGCCTGGACAGGGAGCGACTATGGCTACACCTTC.

The rearrangement uses TRBV5-1 and TRBJ2-5, with D unresolved. This CDR3 has 13 residues. V lost 4 bases and J lost 3, with 10 bases in between. Germline V gives CDR1 SGHRS, CDR2 YFSETQ. CDR3 amino acids: CASSAGVEETQYF. The DNA of the CDR3 is TGCGCCAGCAGCGCCGGTGTCGAAGAGACCCAGTACTTC. Using reference TRBV5-1 and TRBJ2-5 for the parts outside the CDR3, the full variable domain is KAGVTQTPRYLIKTRGQQVTLSCSPISGHRSVSWYQQTPGQGLQFLFEYFSETQRNKGNFPGRFSGRQFSNSRSEMNVSTLELGDSALYLCASSAGVEETQYFGPGTRLLVL.

This clonotype has only a few counts. The chain has TRBV28 and TRBJ2-7, with a tentative D call TRBD2 (5 bases). The CDR3 contains 13 residues. The germline CDR1 and CDR2 sequences are MDHEN and SYDVKM. Trimming pared 6 bases from V and 2 bases from J, leaving 11 bases between. The CDR3 reads CASRAELAYEQYF. The CDR3 DNA is TGTGCCAGCAGAGCGGAATTAGCCTACGAGCAGTACTTC.

This clonotype was detected ten times or more. This chain joins TRBV7-2 and TRBJ2-2; 7 bases agree with TRBD2. Germline V gives CDR1 SGHTA, CDR2 FQGNSA. CDR3 size: 13 residues. J gave up 0 bases and V 8 bases, and 0 bases lay outside the gene matches. The CDR3 reads CASRGANTGELFF. CDR3 coding DNA: TGTGCCAGCCGGGGGGCGAACACCGGGGAGCTGTTTTTT.

The rearrangement joins TRBV27 to TRBJ2-1; 8 nucleotides align to TRBD1. CDR3 length: 14 amino acids. After removal of 8 bases from V and 6 bases from J, the junction contained 9 bases not matched to a gene. Per the germline V gene, CDR1 is MNHEY and CDR2 is SMNVEV (reference sequence). The DNA of the CDR3 is TGTGCCAGCTCCGACAGGGGTTCCCTCAATGAGCAGTTCTTC. This codes for CASSDRGSLNEQFF.

This clonotype was counted ten times or more. This chain joins TRBV10-3 and TRBJ2-5; weak D call: TRBD1 (6 bases). Trimming stripped 3 bases from V and 3 bases from J, with 8 bases between. The CDR3 is 13 residues long. The germline CDR1 and CDR2 sequences are ENHRY and SYGVKD. Written as DNA, the CDR3 is TGTGCCATCAGTGACAGGGGAGAAGAGACCCAGTACTTC. Its translation is CAISDRGEETQYF.

This clonotype has at least ten counts. The chain links TRBV6-1 to TRBJ1-5; TRBD1 aligns across 9 bases. The CDR3 contains 15 residues. V gave up 5 bases and J gave up 2 bases; unmatched junction bases: 4. The germline V gene encodes CDR1 MNHNS and CDR2 SASEGT. The DNA for the CDR3 is TGTGCCAGCAGTCGGACAGGGGACGGCAATCAGCCCCAGCATTTT. It is translated as CASSRTGDGNQPQHF.

This clonotype appeared many times. The rearrangement links TRBV11-2 to TRBJ2-3; no clear D gene. Germline V gene lookup returns CDR1 SGHAT and CDR2 FQNNGV. The CDR3 is 12 residues long. The V and J ends lost 4 bases and 3 bases respectively, with 5 bases between them. This chain's CDR3 is CASSYITDTQYF. The CDR3, as DNA: TGTGCCAGCAGCTATATAACAGATACGCAGTATTTT.

This clonotype appeared many times. The chain recombines TRBV7-2 with TRBJ2-5; 8 nucleotides align to TRBD1. Germline V lookup: CDR1 SGHTA, CDR2 FQGNSA. V shed 5 bases and J 5 bases; nucleotides not matched to a gene: 4. This CDR3 has 13 amino acids. CDR3 sequence: CASSVRGRETQYF. CDR3 DNA sequence: TGTGCCAGCAGCGTCAGGGGGCGGGAGACCCAGTACTTC. The full variable domain, rest sourced from reference TRBV7-2 and TRBJ2-5, is GAGVSQSPSNKVTEKGKDVELRCDPISGHTALYWYRQSLGQGLEFLIYFQGNSAPDKSGLPSDRFSAERTGGSVSTLTIQRTQQEDSAVYLCASSVRGRETQYFGPGTRLLVL.

This clonotype was observed at least ten times. The chain links TRBV3-1 to TRBJ2-7, with TRBD2 as a possible D gene (7 bases). The CDR3 sequence is 15 residues long. Germline CDR1 is LGHDT and CDR2 is YNNKEL (reference sequence). Trimming removed 0 bases from V and 1 base from J, with 10 bases in between. The CDR3 nucleotides are TGTGCCAGCAGCCAAGATGCGGGGGCATCCTACGAGCAGTACTTC. The encoded protein is CASSQDAGASYEQYF.

This clonotype was recorded a few times. V gene TRBV6-5 combines with J gene TRBJ2-7; no reliable D call. The length of the CDR3 is 12 residues. Germline V lookup: CDR1 MNHEY, CDR2 SVGAGI. Trimming cost V 0 bases and J 4 bases, with 4 bases left between them. CDR3 DNA sequence: TGTGCCAGCAGTTACTCCAAGTACGAGCAGTACTTC. Its translation: CASSYSKYEQYF.

This clonotype was detected ten times or more. The chain combines TRBV4-2 with TRBJ1-4; D not certain. The CDR3 is made up of 14 amino acids. Germline lookup yields CDR1 LGHNA and CDR2 YNFKEQ. V lost 0 bases to trimming and J lost 5 bases, with 7 bases between them. The CDR3 loop is CASSQETVNEKLFF. The CDR3 DNA follows: TGTGCCAGCAGCCAAGAGACGGTAAATGAAAAACTGTTTTTT.

This clonotype was counted between two and nine times. The genes are TRBV20-1 and TRBJ2-7; TRBD2 agrees at 9 bases. The junction had 14 bases not matched to a gene; V was cut back by 1 base and J by 4 bases. CDR1 and CDR2 (germline): DFQATT, SNEGSKA (reference sequence). The CDR3 loop spans 17 amino acids. The CDR3 bases are TGCAGTGCTAGAGCGGCGAAAGGTAGCGGGAGTAGGTACGAGCAGTACTTC. Translation: CSARAAKGSGSRYEQYF.

In this sample, this clonotype turned up many times. The gene calls are TRBV20-1 and TRBJ2-6; D gene ambiguous. The germline V and J ends were trimmed by 3 bases and 0 bases, with 6 bases remaining between them. The CDR3 has 14 amino acids. CDR1 DFQATT and CDR2 SNEGSKA come from the germline V gene (reference sequence). DNA of the CDR3: TGCAGTGCTAGTGTATTCTCTGGGGCCAACGTCCTGACTTTC. Its translation: CSASVFSGANVLTF.

This clonotype was picked up many times. V and J are TRBV7-2 and TRBJ2-5; a possible D gene is TRBD1 (6 bases). The CDR3 is 16 residues long. Trimming removed 2 bases at V and 5 bases at J, with 18 bases between. CDR1 and CDR2 from the germline V gene are SGHTA and FQGNSA. The CDR3 nucleotides read TGTGCCAGCAGCTTAATTTTGTGGGGACACCCGGAGACCCAGTACTTC. Its translation: CASSLILWGHPETQYF.

This clonotype showed up just a few times. The J gene is TRBJ2-3, the V gene TRBV11-2; the match to TRBD2 covers 14 bases. Germline CDR1 is SGHAT and CDR2 is FQNNGV. CDR3 length equals 17 residues. The J segment lost 2 bases and the V segment lost 4 bases, leaving 5 bases of the junction unmatched. CDR3 DNA: TGTGCCAGCAGCTCGGGACTAGCGGGAGTCCCCACAGATACGCAGTATTTT. Protein: CASSSGLAGVPTDTQYF. The full variable domain, rest sourced from reference TRBV11-2 and TRBJ2-3, is EAGVAQSPRYKIIEKRQSVAFWCNPISGHATLYWYQQILGQGPKLLIQFQNNGVVDDSQLPKDRFSAERLKGVDSTLKIQPAKLEDSAVYLCASSSGLAGVPTDTQYFGPGTRLTVL.